The 11 T cell receptor beta chains reported below all come from one sample, sequenced in a study of shared clonotypes between healthy human individuals. Assay used: immunoSEQ multiplex PCR; TCRdb lists only in-frame clones, some missing. The sample comprises roughly 2,300,000 clones, less than 95% of which are singletons, and 0.37% rests with the top ten. The sequenced material came from naive CD4+ T cells from PBMCs. Subset meaning: CD45RA+ positively selected. These receptors all stem from a man aged 18 to 30 in good health. Some clones in this sample may be carry-over from other donors' samples.

The chain carries TRBV7-8 and TRBJ1-1; maybe TRBD1 (6 bases). The CDR3 runs to 14 residues. Germline V gene data show CDR1 as SGHVS and CDR2 as FQNEAQ. The V and J ends lost 1 base and 10 bases respectively, with 16 bases between them. The CDR3 DNA follows: TGTGCCAGCAGCTTAGGACAGGTCCAGACTCGAGCTTTCTTT. Its protein is CASSLGQVQTRAFF.

The chain recombines TRBV18 with TRBJ1-3; D gene uncertain. The CDR3 loop spans 16 amino acids. The V and J ends lost 3 bases and 0 bases respectively, with 12 bases between them. The germline CDR1 and CDR2 sequences are KGHSH and LQKENI. The CDR3 region has the DNA TGTGCCAGCTCACCCTCGACAAGCCTCTCTGGAAACACCATATATTTT. Its translation is CASSPSTSLSGNTIYF.

The V and J genes are TRBV6-5 and TRBJ2-1; perhaps D is TRBD1 or TRBD2 (5 bases each). V lost 7 bases, J lost 0 bases, and 13 bases lay in between. The CDR3 is made up of 15 amino acids. Germline lookup yields CDR1 MNHEY and CDR2 SVGAGI. CDR3 sequence reads: CASTPIGTSYNEQFF. CDR3 DNA sequence: TGTGCCAGCACTCCCATAGGGACCTCCTACAATGAGCAGTTCTTC.

The chain recombines TRBV5-1 with TRBJ2-1; 10 nucleotides agree with TRBD2. CDR3 length: 17 residues. V lost 4 bases and J lost 0; bases outside the gene matches: 7. The germline V gene encodes CDR1 SGHRS and CDR2 YFSETQ. CDR3 DNA: TGCGCCAGCAGCCCTAGCTCTAGCGGGAGCTCCTACAATGAGCAGTTCTTC. Its protein is CASSPSSSGSSYNEQFF.

This clone is a singleton in its sample. This sequence joins TRBV5-1 and TRBJ1-1, with 8 positions matching TRBD1. Germline V gene data show CDR1 as SGHRS and CDR2 as YFSETQ. With V trimmed by 4 bases and J by 4 bases, 6 bases remained unmatched. The CDR3 extends over 14 amino acids. The CDR3 DNA sequence: TGCGCCAGCAGCACGGCAGGGGGCGGCACTGAAGCTTTCTTT. Protein product: CASSTAGGGTEAFF. Supplemented by reference TRBV5-1 and TRBJ1-1, the full variable domain reads KAGVTQTPRYLIKTRGQQVTLSCSPISGHRSVSWYQQTPGQGLQFLFEYFSETQRNKGNFPGRFSGRQFSNSRSEMNVSTLELGDSALYLCASSTAGGGTEAFFGQGTRLTVV.

The count of this clone is one. The rearrangement links TRBV18 to TRBJ1-3; tentative D call: TRBD1 (6 bases). V was pared by 2 bases and J by 4 bases, with 21 bases between. From germline, CDR1 is KGHSH and CDR2 LQKENI. The CDR3 covers 18 residues. In nucleotides, the CDR3 is TGTGCCAGCTCACCAAGGTCGACGGGGGGCGCACAGGGAAACACCATATATTTT. Residues: CASSPRSTGGAQGNTIYF.

The chain is built from TRBV15 and TRBJ2-2, with D possibly being TRBD2 (6 bases). Germline lookup yields CDR1 LNHNV and CDR2 YYDKDF (reference sequence). CDR3 length equals 16 residues. Trimming removed 0 bases from V and 4 bases from J, with 12 bases in between. CDR3 sequence reads: CATSREGGLSTGELFF. The CDR3, as DNA: TGTGCCACCAGCAGAGAGGGGGGACTGAGCACCGGGGAGCTGTTTTTT.

The chain has TRBV7-2 and TRBJ2-7; 15 nucleotides match TRBD2. Looked up from germline, CDR1 is SGHTA and CDR2 is FQGNSA. The ends lost 5 bases at V and 4 bases at J; junction bases unmatched: 6. This CDR3 is 16 amino acids long. CDR3 DNA sequence: TGTGCCAGCAGCCAGGGACTAGCGGGAGGCAGATACGAGCAGTACTTC. Amino acids: CASSQGLAGGRYEQYF.

This chain joins TRBV30 and TRBJ1-5; D is perhaps TRBD1 (5 bases). The V end was cut by 5 bases, the J end by 3 bases, with 11 bases between. The CDR3 is made up of 13 amino acids. CDR1 GTSNPN and CDR2 SVGIG come from the germline V gene (reference sequence). The DNA of the CDR3 is TGTGCCTGGGGACCGGGGGACAATCAGCCCCAGCATTTT. This sequence encodes CAWGPGDNQPQHF.

The chain combines TRBV9 with TRBJ1-4; D might be TRBD1 (6 bases). The V end lost 2 bases, the J end lost 6 bases, and 14 bases lay between the germline ends. Germline loops: CDR1 SGDLS, CDR2 YYNGEE. The CDR3 contains 15 residues. CDR3 sequence (DNA): TGTGCCAGCAGCGTTATGGGGGCTCGTGATGAAAAACTGTTTTTT. Translating gives CASSVMGARDEKLFF.

This chain links TRBV28 with TRBJ2-7, with D possibly matching TRBD1 (6 bases). Germline V gene lookup returns CDR1 MDHEN and CDR2 SYDVKM. CDR3 length: 14 amino acids. V lost 7 bases, J lost 3 bases, and 16 bases lay in between. CDR3 in DNA: TGTGCCAGCAAGCCGGCAGGGGTACGCTACGAGCAGTACTTC. It yields the protein CASKPAGVRYEQYF.